Listed below are T cell receptor beta chains from one sample, sequenced in a study of cytomegalovirus exposure and HLA in healthy donors. The assay was immunoSEQ multiplex PCR, and TCRdb's table has in-frame clones only and misses some. The sample has more than 95,000 clones, about 73% seen once. Sequences were obtained from PBMCs. These receptors came from a woman aged 50 to 60 in good health and CMV-seropositive. The CDR3 runs from the conserved cysteine through the conserved F or W. D genes are given only for firm matches. The size entry is marked missing in some rows and otherwise reads once, few, many or a size class.

abundance | d_gene | j_gene | v_gene | CDR3aa | CDR3nt
. | TRBD1 | TRBJ2-5 | TRBV18 | CASSPTTGEETQYF | TGTGCCAGCTCACCGACTACAGGGGAAGAGACCCAGTACTTC
. | . | TRBJ1-1 | TRBV5-4 | CASSLKRRNTEAFF | TGTGCCAGCAGCTTGAAGAGGAGGAACACTGAAGCTTTCTTT
. | . | TRBJ1-2 | TRBV11-2 | CASSLEPPWGLGNGYTF | TGTGCCAGCAGCTTAGAGCCCCCTTGGGGGCTGGGAAATGGCTACACCTTC
. | TRBD1 | TRBJ1-2 | TRBV9 | CASSVVGQGNGYTF | TGTGCCAGCAGCGTAGTGGGACAGGGTAATGGCTACACCTTC
. | . | TRBJ2-4 | TRBV11-2 | CASSPETTTRGNIQYF | TGTGCCAGCAGCCCCGAAACCACGACAAGGGGAAACATTCAGTACTTC
. | . | TRBJ2-1 | TRBV27 | CASSRFSGYNEQFF | TGTGCCAGCAGTCGGTTTTCGGGCTACAATGAGCAGTTCTTC
once | . | TRBJ1-1 | TRBV7-9 | CASFYRGLAEAFF | TGTGCCAGCTTTTACCGGGGGTTGGCTGAAGCTTTCTTT
. | TRBD1 | TRBJ1-2 | TRBV27 | CASSSRGRVGFFYGYTF | TGTGCCAGCAGTTCCAGGGGGCGCGTCGGATTTTTCTATGGCTACACCTTC
. | . | TRBJ2-3 | TRBV4-1 | CASSQVSGSTDTQYF | TGCGCCAGCAGCCAAGTGTCAGGGTCCACAGATACGCAGTATTTT
few | . | TRBJ1-2 | TRBV7-9 | CASSLTTGVYGYTF | TGTGCCAGCAGCTTAACCACGGGGGTATATGGCTACACCTTC
once | . | TRBJ2-3 | TRBV9 | CASSVEGHGTDTQYF | TGTGCCAGCAGCGTAGAGGGACATGGCACAGATACGCAGTATTTT
. | . | TRBJ1-3 | TRBV28 | CASMGTLSGNTIYF | TGTGCCAGCATGGGGACACTGTCTGGAAACACCATATATTTT
. | TRBD1 | TRBJ1-5 | TRBV7-2 | CASSSYDRGSPQHF | TGTGCCAGCAGCTCGTATGACAGGGGGTCGCCCCAGCATTTT
. | TRBD1 | TRBJ1-2 | TRBV27 | CASRGQRLNYGYTF | TGTGCCAGCCGGGGACAGAGGCTTAACTATGGCTACACCTTC
. | . | TRBJ2-1 | TRBV6-1 | CASILPGSNEQFF | TGTGCCAGCATTCTCCCCGGGAGCAATGAGCAGTTCTTC